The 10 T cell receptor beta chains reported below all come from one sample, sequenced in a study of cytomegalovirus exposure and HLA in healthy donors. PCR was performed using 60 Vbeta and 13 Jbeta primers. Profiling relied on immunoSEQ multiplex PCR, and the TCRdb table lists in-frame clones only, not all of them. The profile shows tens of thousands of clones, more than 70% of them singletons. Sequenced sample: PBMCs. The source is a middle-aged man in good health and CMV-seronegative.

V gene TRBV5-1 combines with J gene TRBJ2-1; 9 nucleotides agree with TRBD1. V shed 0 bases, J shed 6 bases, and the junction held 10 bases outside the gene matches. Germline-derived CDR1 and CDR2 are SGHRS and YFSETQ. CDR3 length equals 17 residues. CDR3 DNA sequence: TGCGCCAGCAGCTTGGACCCGGGACAGGGTATAATCAATGAGCAGTTCTTC. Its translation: CASSLDPGQGIINEQFF.

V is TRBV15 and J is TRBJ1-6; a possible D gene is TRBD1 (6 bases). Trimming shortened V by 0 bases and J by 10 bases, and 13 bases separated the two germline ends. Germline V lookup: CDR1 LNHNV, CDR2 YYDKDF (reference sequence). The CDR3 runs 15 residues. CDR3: CATSRDLGGESPLHF. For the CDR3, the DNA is TGTGCCACCAGCAGAGATCTTGGGGGCGAATCACCCCTCCACTTT.

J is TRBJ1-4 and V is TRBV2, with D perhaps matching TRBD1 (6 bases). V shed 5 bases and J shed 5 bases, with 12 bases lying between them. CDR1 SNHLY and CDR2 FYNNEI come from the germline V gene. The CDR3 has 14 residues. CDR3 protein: CASSRQVFNEKLFF. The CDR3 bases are TGTGCCAGCAGTCGACAGGTCTTCAATGAAAAACTGTTTTTT.

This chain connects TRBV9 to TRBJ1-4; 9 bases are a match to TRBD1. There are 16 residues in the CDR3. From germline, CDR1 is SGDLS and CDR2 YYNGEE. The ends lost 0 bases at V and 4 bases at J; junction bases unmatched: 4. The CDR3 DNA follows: TGTGCCAGCAGCGTAGGAATGGGACAGGGTAATGAAAAACTGTTTTTT. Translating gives CASSVGMGQGNEKLFF.

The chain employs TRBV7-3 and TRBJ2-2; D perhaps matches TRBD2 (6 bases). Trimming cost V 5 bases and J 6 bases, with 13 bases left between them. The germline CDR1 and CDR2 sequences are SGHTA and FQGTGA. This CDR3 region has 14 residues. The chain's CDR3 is CASSVSLAAGELFF. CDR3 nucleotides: TGTGCCAGCAGCGTTAGCTTAGCGGCCGGGGAGCTGTTTTTT. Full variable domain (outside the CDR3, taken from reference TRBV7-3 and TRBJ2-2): GAGVSQTPSNKVTEKGKYVELRCDPISGHTALYWYRQSLGQGPEFLIYFQGTGAADDSGLPNDRFFAVRPEGSVSTLKIQRTERGDSAVYLCASSVSLAAGELFFGEGSRLTVL.

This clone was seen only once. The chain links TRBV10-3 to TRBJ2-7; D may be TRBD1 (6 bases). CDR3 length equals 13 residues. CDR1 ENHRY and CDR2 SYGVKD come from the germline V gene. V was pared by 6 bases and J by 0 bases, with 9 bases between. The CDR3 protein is CAIRTGSSYEQYF. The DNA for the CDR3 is TGTGCCATCAGGACAGGAAGCTCCTACGAGCAGTACTTC.

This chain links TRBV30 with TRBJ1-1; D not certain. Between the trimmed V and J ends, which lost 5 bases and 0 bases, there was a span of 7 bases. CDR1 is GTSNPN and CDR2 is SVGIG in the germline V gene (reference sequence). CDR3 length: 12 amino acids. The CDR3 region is CAWSGLNTEAFF. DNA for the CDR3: TGTGCCTGGTCGGGTCTGAACACTGAAGCTTTCTTT.

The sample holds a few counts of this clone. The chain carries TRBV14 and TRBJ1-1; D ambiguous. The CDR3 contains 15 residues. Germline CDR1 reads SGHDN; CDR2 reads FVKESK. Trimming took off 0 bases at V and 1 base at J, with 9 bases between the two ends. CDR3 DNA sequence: TGTGCCAGCAGCCAAGATATTATCAGGAACACTGAAGCTTTCTTT. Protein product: CASSQDIIRNTEAFF.

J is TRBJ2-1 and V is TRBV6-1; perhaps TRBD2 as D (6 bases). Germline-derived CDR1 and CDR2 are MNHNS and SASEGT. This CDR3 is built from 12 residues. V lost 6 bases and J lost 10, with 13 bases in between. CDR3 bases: TGTGCCAGCAGAGACCTGACTAGGGAGCAGTTCTTC. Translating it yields CASRDLTREQFF.

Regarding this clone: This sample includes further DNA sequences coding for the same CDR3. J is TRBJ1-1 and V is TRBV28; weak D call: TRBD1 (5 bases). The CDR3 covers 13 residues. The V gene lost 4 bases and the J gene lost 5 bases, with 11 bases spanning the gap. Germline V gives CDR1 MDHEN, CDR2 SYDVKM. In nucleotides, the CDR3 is TGTGCCAGCAGTTGGGGCCAGGGAACTGAAGCTTTCTTT. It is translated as CASSWGQGTEAFF.